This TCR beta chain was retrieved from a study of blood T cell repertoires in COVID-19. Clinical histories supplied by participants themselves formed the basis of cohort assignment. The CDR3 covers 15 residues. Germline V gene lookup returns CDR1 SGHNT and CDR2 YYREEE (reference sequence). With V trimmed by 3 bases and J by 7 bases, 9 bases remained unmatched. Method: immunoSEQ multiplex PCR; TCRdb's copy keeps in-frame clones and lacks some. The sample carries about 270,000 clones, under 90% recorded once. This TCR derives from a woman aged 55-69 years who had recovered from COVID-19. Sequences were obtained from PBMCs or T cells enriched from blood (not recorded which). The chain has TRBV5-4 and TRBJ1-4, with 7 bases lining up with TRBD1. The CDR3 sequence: CASSWETGPTEKLFF. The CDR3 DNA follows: TGTGCCAGCAGCTGGGAGACAGGGCCGACTGAAAAACTGTTTTTT.